This T cell receptor (beta chain) was identified during a study of control samples from healthy donors and cancer patients. The method was immunoSEQ multiplex PCR; TCRdb's version includes in-frame clones alone and lacks a portion of them. The sample shows about 120,000 clones, roughly 92% of them seen only once. The V segment lost 4 bases and the J segment 4 bases; nucleotides outside the gene matches: 1. Germline CDR1 reads LNHNV; CDR2 reads YYDKDF (reference sequence). This CDR3 has 13 amino acids. The sequence derives from a man aged 80 or over with head and neck cancer. This sequence joins TRBV15 and TRBJ1-5; TRBD1 aligns across 7 bases. The specimen sequenced was PBMCs. DNA for the CDR3: TGTGCCACCAGCACAGGGGGAAATCAGCCCCAGCATTTT. Protein product: CATSTGGNQPQHF.